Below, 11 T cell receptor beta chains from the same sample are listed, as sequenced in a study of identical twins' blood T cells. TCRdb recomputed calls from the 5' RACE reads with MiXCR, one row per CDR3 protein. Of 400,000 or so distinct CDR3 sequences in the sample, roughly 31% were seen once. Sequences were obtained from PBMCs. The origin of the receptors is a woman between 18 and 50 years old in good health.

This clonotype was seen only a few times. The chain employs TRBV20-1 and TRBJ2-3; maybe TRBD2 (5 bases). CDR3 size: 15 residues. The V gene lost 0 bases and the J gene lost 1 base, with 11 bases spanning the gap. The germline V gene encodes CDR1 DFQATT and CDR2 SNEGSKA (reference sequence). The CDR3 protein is CSARDRLKGTDTQYF. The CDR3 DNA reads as TGCAGTGCTAGAGATCGACTAAAGGGCACAGATACGCAGTATTTT.

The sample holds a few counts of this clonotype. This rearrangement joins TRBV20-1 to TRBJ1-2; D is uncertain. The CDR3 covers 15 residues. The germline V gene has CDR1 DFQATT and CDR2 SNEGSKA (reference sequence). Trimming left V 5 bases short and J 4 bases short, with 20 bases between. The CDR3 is CSALDVLRATYGYTF. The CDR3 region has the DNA TGCAGTGCTCTAGATGTCCTCCGGGCTACCTATGGCTACACCTTC.

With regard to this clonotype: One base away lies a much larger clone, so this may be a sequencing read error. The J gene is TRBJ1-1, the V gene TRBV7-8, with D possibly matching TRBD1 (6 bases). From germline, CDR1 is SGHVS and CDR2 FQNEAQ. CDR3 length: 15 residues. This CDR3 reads CAGSLYNLPGTEAFF. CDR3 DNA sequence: TGTGCCGGCAGCTTATACAATTTGCCCGGGACAGAAGCTTTCTTT.

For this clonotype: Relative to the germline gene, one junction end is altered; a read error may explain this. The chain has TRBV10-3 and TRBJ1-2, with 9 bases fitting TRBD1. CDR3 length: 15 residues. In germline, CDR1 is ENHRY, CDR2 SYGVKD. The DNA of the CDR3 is TGTGCCATCAGTGAGCCGGGACAGGGTCCCCATGGCTACGCCTTC. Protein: CAISEPGQGPHGYAF.

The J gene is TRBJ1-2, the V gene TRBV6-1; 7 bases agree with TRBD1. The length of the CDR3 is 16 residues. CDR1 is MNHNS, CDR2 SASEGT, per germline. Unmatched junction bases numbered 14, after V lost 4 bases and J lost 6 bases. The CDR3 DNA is TGTGCCAGCAGTGCTCTCACAGGGGCCCGAGTTGATGGCTACACCTTC. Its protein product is CASSALTGARVDGYTF.

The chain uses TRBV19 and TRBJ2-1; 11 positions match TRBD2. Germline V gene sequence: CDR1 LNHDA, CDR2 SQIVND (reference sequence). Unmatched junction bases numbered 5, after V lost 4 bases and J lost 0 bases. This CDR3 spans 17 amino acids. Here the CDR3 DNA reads TGTGCCAGTAGTAATCTAGCGGGAGGCCACTCCTACAATGAGCAGTTCTTC. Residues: CASSNLAGGHSYNEQFF.

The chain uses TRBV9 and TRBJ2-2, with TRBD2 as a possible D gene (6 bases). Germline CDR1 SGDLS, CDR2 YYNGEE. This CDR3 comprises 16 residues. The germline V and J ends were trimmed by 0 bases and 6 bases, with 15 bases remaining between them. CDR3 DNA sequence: TGTGCCAGCAGCGTAGCCGGGAGTTTTATCGCCGGGGAGCTGTTTTTT. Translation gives CASSVAGSFIAGELFF.

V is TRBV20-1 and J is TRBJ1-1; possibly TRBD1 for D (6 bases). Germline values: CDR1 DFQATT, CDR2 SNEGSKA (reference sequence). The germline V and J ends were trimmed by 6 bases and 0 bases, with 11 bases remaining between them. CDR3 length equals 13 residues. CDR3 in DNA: TGCAGTGCAGCAGGGGCCATGAACACTGAAGCTTTCTTT. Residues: CSAAGAMNTEAFF.

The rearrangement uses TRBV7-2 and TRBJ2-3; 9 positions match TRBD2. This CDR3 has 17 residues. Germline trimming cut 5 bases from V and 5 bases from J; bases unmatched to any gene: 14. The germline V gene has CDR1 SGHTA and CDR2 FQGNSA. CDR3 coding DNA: TGTGCCAGCAGCGGAAAGGGCGGGAGGGCCAGGATAGATACGCAGTATTTT. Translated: CASSGKGGRARIDTQYF.

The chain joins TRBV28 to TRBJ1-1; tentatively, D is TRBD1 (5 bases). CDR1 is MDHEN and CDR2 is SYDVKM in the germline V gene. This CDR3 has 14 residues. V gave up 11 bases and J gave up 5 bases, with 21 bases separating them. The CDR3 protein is CAAGNRGGRTEAFF. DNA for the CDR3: TGTGCCGCGGGCAATAGGGGAGGGAGGACTGAAGCTTTCTTT.

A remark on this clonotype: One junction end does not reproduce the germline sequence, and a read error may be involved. The DNA for the CDR3 is TGCAGTGTTACCTCAGGACAGCCGTACTTC. Translated, it gives CSVTSGQPYF. V and J are TRBV20-1 and TRBJ1-2, with D possibly matching TRBD1 (6 bases). Germline V gives CDR1 DFQATT, CDR2 SNEGSKA (reference sequence). The CDR3 consists of 10 residues.